These T cell receptor beta chains were read from a single sample in a study of post-analysis software for immune sequencing data. Each CDR3 protein gets one entry after TCRdb re-called the PCR reads with MiXCR. This sample has roughly 570,000 distinct CDR3 sequences, with approximately 34% found just once. The specimen was blood. Receptors originate from a girl aged 2-17 years with multiple sclerosis. The conserved cysteine and the conserved F or W are not part of the CDR3 here.

TRBV20-1,TRBJ2-3,SASASGARGTQY
TRBV6-5,TRBJ1-6,ASSYGGYGNSPLH
TRBV4-2,TRBJ2-5,ASSQDPGLQETQY
TRBV20-1,TRBJ1-4,SAGSKAWGSELF
TRBV28,TRBJ1-1,ASSFTPGQVNTEAF
TRBV6-5,TRBJ2-3,ASSLGLAKDTQY
TRBV28,TRBJ2-5,ASSFSGTYQGETQY
TRBV6-2/TRBV6-3,TRBJ2-3,ASSYSLVSTDTQY
TRBV4-1,TRBJ1-2,ASSQDLTGVSPNYGCT
TRBV10-3,TRBJ2-7,ATRTSGEGEQY
TRBV7-9,TRBJ1-1,ASSGTGGLQNTEAF
TRBV15,TRBJ2-5,ATSSRKGYRVDQETQY
TRBV20-1,TRBJ2-3,SARTGERTDTQY
TRBV6-1,TRBJ1-6,ASSRSKGESPLH
TRBV20-1,TRBJ2-5,SARSIDRVSQY
TRBV25-1,TRBJ2-5,ASSKNPQETQY
TRBV12-3/TRBV12-4,TRBJ2-3,ASSAWTSRADAQY
TRBV29-1,TRBJ2-7,SVYGTGKDEQY
TRBV6-1,TRBJ2-3,ASSEAHPAGSTDTQY
TRBV5-1,TRBJ2-3,ASSLEAGDTDTQY
TRBV29-1,TRBJ1-2,SGGSRDYGYT
TRBV5-1,TRBJ1-4,ASSSTSGANEKLF
TRBV6-5,TRBJ2-1,ASSRSRNEQF
TRBV6-6,TRBJ2-4,ASSWDTKNIQY
TRBV27,TRBJ1-2,ASSLFGGNYGYT
TRBV12-3/TRBV12-4,TRBJ1-2,ASSLYLTGGNGYT
TRBV7-9,TRBJ1-4,ASSARTGSFKLNNEKLF
TRBV6-6,TRBJ2-5,ASSYRTGNQETQY
TRBV10-3,TRBJ1-2,AISEEAGETNHGYT
TRBV5-1,TRBJ2-5,ASSKRTGETQY
TRBV18,TRBJ2-4,ASSPRTGFIAKNIQY
TRBV6-1,TRBJ1-2,ASGAGAHGYT